These T cell receptor beta chains were read from a single sample in a study of cytomegalovirus exposure and HLA in healthy donors. Assay: immunoSEQ multiplex PCR; the TCRdb copy retains only in-frame clones and omits some. The sample features 100,000 or so clones, with 0.55% to 0.6% in its top ten. The sample consisted of PBMCs. All receptors derive from a man aged 50-59 years in good health and CMV-seronegative. Both conserved end residues are part of each CDR3. The order of the fields is D gene, J gene, V gene, CDR3 DNA, CDR3 protein. A D gene is named only where the DNA matches it firmly.

TRBD1,TRBJ2-7,TRBV11-1,TGTGCCAGCAGCCCCCGCAGGGGACAGGACCCCGAGCAGTACTTC,CASSPRRGQDPEQYF
TRBD2,TRBJ2-2,TRBV6-5,TGTGCCAGCAGTTACGGGACTACTAACACCGGGGAGCTGTTTTTT,CASSYGTTNTGELFF
.,TRBJ1-6,TRBV5-6,TGTGCCAGCAGCAAGGACAGCCACCTCTGGGGTTCACCCCTCCACTTT,CASSKDSHLWGSPLHF
.,TRBJ1-3,TRBV18,TGTGCCAGCTCACCGCCCGGTTGGGCAGGAGGTAACACCATATATTTT,CASSPPGWAGGNTIYF
.,TRBJ2-6,TRBV5-1,TGCGCCAGCAGCTTGGCCTCAGGGTCTGGGGCCAACGTCCTGACTTTC,CASSLASGSGANVLTF
.,TRBJ2-4,TRBV15,TGTGCCACCAGCAGACCCACGACAGTAGCCAAAAACATTCAGTACTTC,CATSRPTTVAKNIQYF
.,TRBJ2-7,TRBV5-1,TGCGCCAGCAGCTTGTCCCAGGGGTTGTTGGACGAGCAGTACTTC,CASSLSQGLLDEQYF
.,TRBJ1-2,TRBV6-1,TGTGCCAGCAACTATGGCAACTATGGCTACACCTTC,CASNYGNYGYTF
.,TRBJ1-1,TRBV29-1,TGCAGCGTTGACTTTGAAGCTTTCTTT,CSVDFEAFF
TRBD2,TRBJ2-5,TRBV7-9,TGTGCCAGCACCCGCCCCGGGGGGGAACAAGAGACCCAGTACTTC,CASTRPGGEQETQYF
TRBD2,TRBJ2-1,TRBV10-3,TGTGCCATCAGTGAGGAGACTAGCGGGAGATATGGCAATGAGCAGTTCTTC,CAISEETSGRYGNEQFF
TRBD2,TRBJ2-7,TRBV4-3,TGCGCCAGCAGCCGACTAGCGGGATCCTACGAGCAGTACTTC,CASSRLAGSYEQYF
.,TRBJ2-2,TRBV5-5,TGTGCCAGCAGCCTGAATGGACTCCTGAACACCGGGGAGCTGTTTTTT,CASSLNGLLNTGELFF
TRBD1,TRBJ1-5,TRBV18,TGTGCCAGCTCACTGGGACAGGGTAGACAGCCCCAGCATTTT,CASSLGQGRQPQHF
.,TRBJ2-7,TRBV11-2,TGTGCCAGCAGCTTAGATAAGGACAGCTACGTGGAGCAGTACTTC,CASSLDKDSYVEQYF
.,TRBJ2-1,TRBV5-1,TGCGCCAGCAGCACGTTACTAGGTGGGAAATACAATGAGCAGTTCTTC,CASSTLLGGKYNEQFF
TRBD1,TRBJ1-4,TRBV5-1,TGCGCCAGCAGCTTTGGGACAGGGGAAGGAAAACTGTTTTTT,CASSFGTGEGKLFF
.,TRBJ1-1,TRBV6-5,TGTGCCAGCAACGACTTTGGAAACACTGAAGCTTTCTTT,CASNDFGNTEAFF
TRBD1,TRBJ1-1,TRBV10-3,TGTGCCATCAGAGACTACCAGGGGGCAAGGGTTACTGAAGCTTTCTTT,CAIRDYQGARVTEAFF
TRBD2,TRBJ2-3,TRBV29-1,TGCAGCGTTGACCTTCGGCGGGGCGGGAGGGTGGATACGCAGTATTTT,CSVDLRRGGRVDTQYF
.,TRBJ2-7,TRBV9,TGTGTAGCCAAGGGGGGGTACGAGCAGTACTTC,CVAKGGYEQYF
TRBD1,TRBJ1-4,TRBV4-2,TGTGCCAGCAGCCAGACCGACAGGGGGCAGGGTGAAAAACTGTTTTTT,CASSQTDRGQGEKLFF
TRBD1,TRBJ2-7,TRBV19,TGTGCCAGTAGGAACCGCGACAGGGCTAATGAGCAGTACTTC,CASRNRDRANEQYF
TRBD2,TRBJ2-3,TRBV18,TGTGCCAGCTCACCTCGACTAGCGGGTGGGGCAGATACGCAGTATTTT,CASSPRLAGGADTQYF